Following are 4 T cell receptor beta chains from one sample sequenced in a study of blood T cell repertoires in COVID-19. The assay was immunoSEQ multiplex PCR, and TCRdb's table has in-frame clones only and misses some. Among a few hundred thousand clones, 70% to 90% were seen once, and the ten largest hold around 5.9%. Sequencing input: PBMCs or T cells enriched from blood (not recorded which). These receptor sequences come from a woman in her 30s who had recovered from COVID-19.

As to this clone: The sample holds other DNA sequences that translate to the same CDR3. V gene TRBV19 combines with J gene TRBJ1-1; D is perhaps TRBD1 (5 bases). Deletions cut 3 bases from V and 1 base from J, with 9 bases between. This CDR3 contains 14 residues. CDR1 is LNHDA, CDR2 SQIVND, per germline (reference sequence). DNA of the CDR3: TGTGCCAGTAGTATCGGTAGGGGGAACACTGAAGCTTTCTTT. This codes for CASSIGRGNTEAFF.

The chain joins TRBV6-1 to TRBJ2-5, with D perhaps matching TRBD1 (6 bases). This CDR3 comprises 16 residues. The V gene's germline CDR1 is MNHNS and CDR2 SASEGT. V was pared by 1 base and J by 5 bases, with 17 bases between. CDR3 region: CASSEGPVTGQETQYF. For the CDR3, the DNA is TGTGCCAGCAGTGAAGGTCCGGTAACAGGGCAGGAGACCCAGTACTTC.

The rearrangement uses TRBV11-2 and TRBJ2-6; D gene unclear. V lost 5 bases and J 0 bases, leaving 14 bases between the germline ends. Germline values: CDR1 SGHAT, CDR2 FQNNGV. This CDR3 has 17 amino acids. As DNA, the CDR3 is TGTGCCAGCAGCGCGATATCATCCCGCTCTGGGGCCAACGTCCTGACTTTC. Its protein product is CASSAISSRSGANVLTF.

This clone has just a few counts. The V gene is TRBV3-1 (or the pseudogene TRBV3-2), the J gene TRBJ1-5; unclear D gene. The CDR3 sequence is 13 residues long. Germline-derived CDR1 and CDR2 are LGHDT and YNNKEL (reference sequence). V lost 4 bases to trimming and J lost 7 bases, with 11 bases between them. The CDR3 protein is CASSRMARQPQHF. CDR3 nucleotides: TGTGCCAGCAGCCGAATGGCACGACAGCCCCAGCATTTT.